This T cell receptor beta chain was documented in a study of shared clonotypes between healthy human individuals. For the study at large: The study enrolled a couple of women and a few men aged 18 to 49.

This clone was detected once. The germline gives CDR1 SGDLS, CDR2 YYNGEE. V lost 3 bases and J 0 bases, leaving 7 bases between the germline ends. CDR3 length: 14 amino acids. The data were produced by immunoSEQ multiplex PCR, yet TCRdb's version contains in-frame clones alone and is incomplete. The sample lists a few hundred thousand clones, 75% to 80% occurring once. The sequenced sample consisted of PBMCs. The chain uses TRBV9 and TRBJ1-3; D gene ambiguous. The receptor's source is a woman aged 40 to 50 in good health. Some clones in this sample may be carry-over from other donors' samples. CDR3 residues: CASSAGYSGNTIYF. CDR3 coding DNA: TGTGCCAGCAGCGCCGGTTACTCTGGAAACACCATATATTTT. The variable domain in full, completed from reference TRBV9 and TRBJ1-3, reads DSGVTQTPKHLITATGQRVTLRCSPRSGDLSVYWYQQSLDQGLQFLIQYYNGEERAKGNILERFSAQQFPDLHSELNLSSLELGDSALYFCASSAGYSGNTIYFGEGSWLTVV.